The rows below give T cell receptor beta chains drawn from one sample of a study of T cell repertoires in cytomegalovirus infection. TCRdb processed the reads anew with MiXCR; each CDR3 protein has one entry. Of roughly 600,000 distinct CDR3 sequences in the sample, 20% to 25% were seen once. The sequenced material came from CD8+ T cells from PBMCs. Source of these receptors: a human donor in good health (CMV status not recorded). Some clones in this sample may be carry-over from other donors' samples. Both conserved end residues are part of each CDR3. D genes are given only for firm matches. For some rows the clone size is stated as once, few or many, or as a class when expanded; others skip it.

CDR3aa: CSVRGEEEKLFF
CDR3nt: TGCAGCGTAAGAGGGGAGGAGGAAAAACTGTTTTTT
abundance: .
j_gene: TRBJ1-4
d_gene: .
v_gene: TRBV29-1

CDR3aa: CASTVPGQNTGELFF
CDR3nt: TGTGCCAGCACCGTCCCGGGACAGAACACCGGGGAGCTGTTTTTT
abundance: many
j_gene: TRBJ2-2
d_gene: .
v_gene: TRBV7-6

CDR3aa: CSAREVGGWNTEAFF
CDR3nt: TGCAGTGCTAGAGAAGTGGGGGGATGGAACACTGAAGCTTTCTTT
abundance: many
j_gene: TRBJ1-1
d_gene: .
v_gene: TRBV20-1

CDR3aa: CASRDVLRDYRSAGELFF
CDR3nt: TGTGCCAGCAGAGACGTGTTAAGGGATTATCGGAGCGCCGGGGAGCTGTTTTTT
abundance: many
j_gene: TRBJ2-2
d_gene: .
v_gene: TRBV11-2

CDR3aa: CASSWEGLTGELFF
CDR3nt: TGTGCCAGCAGCTGGGAGGGATTAACCGGGGAGCTGTTTTTT
abundance: .
j_gene: TRBJ2-2
d_gene: TRBD2
v_gene: TRBV7-4

CDR3aa: CASSRQGQGYTGELFF
CDR3nt: TGTGCCAGCAGCCGACAGGGACAGGGTTACACCGGGGAGCTGTTTTTT
abundance: .
j_gene: TRBJ2-2
d_gene: TRBD1
v_gene: TRBV3-1

CDR3aa: CASSEALGTGTKNIQYF
CDR3nt: TGTGCCAGCAGTGAAGCGCTTGGGACAGGGACCAAAAACATTCAGTACTTC
abundance: few
j_gene: TRBJ2-4
d_gene: TRBD1
v_gene: TRBV6-1

CDR3aa: CASSQAEDGMGEQFF
CDR3nt: TGTGCCAGCAGCCAAGCGGAAGACGGGATGGGGGAGCAGTTCTTC
abundance: many
j_gene: TRBJ2-1
d_gene: .
v_gene: TRBV14

CDR3aa: CASSPPGQGSRETQYF
CDR3nt: TGTGCCAGCAGTCCCCCGGGACAGGGTAGTCGAGAGACCCAGTACTTC
abundance: many
j_gene: TRBJ2-5
d_gene: TRBD1
v_gene: TRBV28

CDR3aa: CASSYWGQGDSDTQYF
CDR3nt: TGTGCCAGCAGTTACTGGGGACAGGGCGATTCGGATACGCAGTATTTT
abundance: many
j_gene: TRBJ2-3
d_gene: TRBD1
v_gene: TRBV6-5

CDR3aa: CASRTRDTNTGELFF
CDR3nt: TGTGCCAGCAGAACTCGGGACACGAACACCGGGGAGCTGTTTTTT
abundance: many
j_gene: TRBJ2-2
d_gene: .
v_gene: TRBV6-6

CDR3aa: CASSLEGTTPDTQYF
CDR3nt: TGTGCCAGCAGCTTAGAGGGGACTACTCCTGATACGCAGTATTTT
abundance: many
j_gene: TRBJ2-3
d_gene: TRBD2
v_gene: TRBV7-2

CDR3aa: CASRDGGAYNEQFF
CDR3nt: TGTGCCAGCAGGGACGGGGGGGCCTACAATGAGCAGTTCTTC
abundance: few
j_gene: TRBJ2-1
d_gene: TRBD2
v_gene: TRBV6-2/TRBV6-3

CDR3aa: CSVDGLDNEQFF
CDR3nt: TGCAGCGTTGACGGGTTAGACAATGAGCAGTTCTTC
abundance: .
j_gene: TRBJ2-1
d_gene: .
v_gene: TRBV29-1

CDR3aa: CASRASGGNTGELFF
CDR3nt: TGTGCCAGCAGGGCCTCGGGCGGGAACACCGGGGAGCTGTTTTTT
abundance: .
j_gene: TRBJ2-2
d_gene: .
v_gene: TRBV4-2

CDR3aa: CASGLAGQGASTDTQYF
CDR3nt: TGTGCTAGTGGTTTGGCCGGACAGGGGGCGAGCACAGATACGCAGTATTTT
abundance: many
j_gene: TRBJ2-3
d_gene: TRBD1
v_gene: TRBV12-5

CDR3aa: CANSSPGQGVFGTGELFF
CDR3nt: TGTGCCAACAGTTCGCCGGGACAGGGGGTATTTGGAACCGGGGAGCTGTTTTTT
abundance: .
j_gene: TRBJ2-2
d_gene: TRBD1
v_gene: TRBV6-5

CDR3aa: CASSFLSNTEAFF
CDR3nt: TGTGCCAGCAGCTTCTTAAGTAACACTGAAGCTTTCTTT
abundance: many
j_gene: TRBJ1-1
d_gene: .
v_gene: TRBV7-6

CDR3aa: CSVEGPRGTQYF
CDR3nt: TGCAGCGTTGAGGGGCCCCGGGGGACCCAGTACTTC
abundance: few
j_gene: TRBJ2-5
d_gene: .
v_gene: TRBV29-1

CDR3aa: CASSTTGVDYGYTF
CDR3nt: TGTGCCAGCAGCACGACAGGGGTGGACTATGGCTACACCTTC
abundance: .
j_gene: TRBJ1-2
d_gene: TRBD1
v_gene: TRBV3-1

CDR3aa: CSARPPLGWEQYF
CDR3nt: TGCAGTGCTAGACCCCCGTTAGGGTGGGAGCAGTACTTC
abundance: few
j_gene: TRBJ2-7
d_gene: .
v_gene: TRBV20-1